The clone carrying this T cell receptor beta chain showed up just a few times. An end of the junction does not agree with germline; a read error may underlie this. The CDR3 has 16 amino acids. Germline CDR1 is MGHRA and CDR2 is YSYEKL. Irradiated, violet-dye-labeled stimulator cells, about 200,000 in number, were plated with about 200,000 CFSE-labeled responder cells. After mixed lymphocyte reaction, dividing CD4+ and CD8+ responder T cells were sorted. The source of the sample is a study of graft-versus-host responses after intestinal transplantation. The assay was immunoSEQ multiplex PCR, and TCRdb's table has in-frame clones only and misses some. In the table there are about 21,000 clones, roughly 33% of which are singletons.

The sequencing here drew on alloreactive CD8+ T cells from a mixed lymphocyte reaction culture, taken before intestinal transplant. The subset denotes: CFSE-low proliferating T cells sorted from approximately 6-day pre-transplant mixed lymphocyte reaction (GvH or HvG direction). The clonotype was recovered from a human patient who received an intestinal transplant. The chain uses TRBV4-1 and TRBJ2-7; 9 positions agree with TRBD2. The CDR3 loop is CASRTSAGGPLYEQYF. CDR3 in DNA: TGTGCCAGCAGGACCTCGGCGGGGGGGCCTCTCTACGAGCAGTACTTC.